The 31 T cell receptor beta chains reported below all come from one sample, sequenced in a study of PD-L1 blockade in urothelial cancer. Clones were sequenced by immunoSEQ multiplex PCR, and TCRdb holds only the in-frame ones, with some missing. This table has 45,000 to 50,000 clones, more than 70% appearing once. The sequenced sample was PBMCs, obtained around atezolizumab (anti-PD-L1) treatment. The source is an elderly man with urothelial cancer.

The V and J genes are TRBV19 and TRBJ2-1, with 10 positions matching TRBD2. CDR1 LNHDA and CDR2 SQIVND come from the germline V gene (reference sequence). The CDR3 covers 14 residues. J was trimmed by 10 bases and V by 7 bases; bases with no gene match: 10. The CDR3 here is CASTDSGRLKEQFF. Here the CDR3 DNA reads TGTGCCAGTACGGATAGCGGGAGGTTAAAGGAGCAGTTCTTC.

CDR3 protein: CASKTGTGSYEQYF. The CDR3 nucleotides are TGCGCCAGCAAAACCGGGACAGGGTCCTACGAGCAGTACTTC. The gene calls are TRBV10-1 and TRBJ2-7, with 9 bases fitting TRBD1. The CDR3 runs 14 residues. CDR1 is WNHNN, CDR2 SYGVQD, per germline (reference sequence). Losses at the gene ends were 7 bases for V and 1 base for J; bases not matched to a gene: 5.

This clone has just one count. The chain uses TRBV10-3 and TRBJ2-2, with 8 bases aligning to TRBD1. CDR1 and CDR2 (germline): ENHRY, SYGVKD. The CDR3 loop spans 15 amino acids. V lost 5 bases and J lost 4; bases outside the gene matches: 6. The CDR3 protein is CAISPDRGTTGELFF. The DNA of the CDR3 is TGTGCCATCAGTCCCGACAGGGGAACCACCGGGGAGCTGTTTTTT.

Comment on this clone: At one boundary the junction diverges from the germline segment, which might be a read error. V is TRBV6-5 and J is TRBJ2-1; 13 nucleotides line up with TRBD2. CDR3 size: 13 residues. Germline loops: CDR1 MNHEY, CDR2 SVGAGI. The CDR3 spells CASRGTSGARRVF. DNA of the CDR3: TGTGCCAGCAGGGGGACTAGCGGGGCCCGCAGGGTCTTC.

The genes are TRBV6-1 and TRBJ1-2; D is possibly TRBD1 (6 bases). V was cut by 5 bases and J by 8 bases, with 9 bases left in between. The CDR3 is 11 residues long. Per germline, CDR1 MNHNS and CDR2 SASEGT. CDR3 DNA sequence: TGTGCCAGCAGTCGAGGGGGAGGCTACACCTTC. This encodes CASSRGGGYTF.

V usage is TRBV9 and J usage is TRBJ1-1; no clear D gene. V lost 0 bases, J lost 0 bases, and 6 bases lay in between. CDR1 and CDR2 (germline): SGDLS, YYNGEE. The CDR3 sequence is 14 residues long. This CDR3 is CASSVGSVNTEAFF. The CDR3 bases are TGTGCCAGCAGCGTAGGGTCAGTGAACACTGAAGCTTTCTTT.

The chain recombines TRBV28 with TRBJ2-7, with D possibly matching TRBD2 (6 bases). CDR1 and CDR2 (germline): MDHEN, SYDVKM. V was cut by 11 bases and J by 5 bases, with 22 bases left in between. This CDR3 is 14 amino acids long. The CDR3 nucleotides read TGTGCCGGGGCGATGGAGGGGCGCATCCACGAGCAGTACTTC. It translates to CAGAMEGRIHEQYF.

This chain uses TRBV27 with TRBJ2-3; D possibly corresponds to TRBD1 (5 bases). Germline CDR1 is MNHEY and CDR2 is SMNVEV (reference sequence). V shed 8 bases and J shed 4 bases, with 16 bases lying between them. CDR3 length: 14 residues. CDR3 region: CASRYQGLADTQYF. CDR3 DNA: TGTGCCAGCCGATACCAGGGATTAGCAGATACGCAGTATTTT.

J is TRBJ2-3 and V is TRBV6-1; 10 bases match TRBD2. This CDR3 is 15 amino acids long. With V trimmed by 3 bases and J by 6 bases, 6 bases remained unmatched. Germline V CDR1 and CDR2: MNHNS, SASEGT. The CDR3 here is CASSDTSGRGDTQYF. The CDR3 bases are TGTGCCAGCAGTGATACCAGCGGGAGGGGGGATACGCAGTATTTT.

As concerns this clone: Different DNA sequences within this sample yield the same CDR3. This chain uses TRBV9 with TRBJ2-1; unclear D gene. Trimming removed 0 bases from V and 9 bases from J, with 7 bases in between. Germline CDR1 is SGDLS and CDR2 is YYNGEE. The CDR3 sequence is 12 residues long. The CDR3 protein is CASSVGGVEQFF. The CDR3 nucleotides read TGTGCCAGCAGCGTAGGTGGAGTTGAGCAGTTCTTC.

There are a few counts of this clone. CDR3 loop: CASSLAGQTYNEQFF. Written as DNA, the CDR3 is TGTGCCAGCAGCTTAGCGGGACAAACTTACAATGAGCAGTTCTTC. This chain uses TRBV7-2 with TRBJ2-1, with D possibly matching TRBD1 (6 bases). Deletions cut 0 bases from V and 4 bases from J, with 10 bases between. There are 15 residues in the CDR3. Germline loops: CDR1 SGHTA, CDR2 FQGNSA.

The chain links TRBV11-2 to TRBJ1-4, with no clear D. V was trimmed by 5 bases and J by 3 bases, leaving 13 bases between them. Germline assignment: CDR1 SGHAT and CDR2 FQNNGV. This CDR3 has 15 amino acids. CDR3 nucleotide sequence: TGTGCCAGCAGCCCGGAGGTGGTGGCTAATGAAAAACTGTTTTTT. The encoded protein is CASSPEVVANEKLFF.

The chain is built from TRBV7-2 and TRBJ2-7; D not resolved. This CDR3 has 13 residues. Trimming left V 5 bases short and J 2 bases short, with 10 bases between. Looked up from germline, CDR1 is SGHTA and CDR2 is FQGNSA. Here the CDR3 DNA reads TGTGCCAGCAGCCGTGCCGGTACCTACGAGCAGTACTTC. It is translated as CASSRAGTYEQYF. Full variable domain (outside the CDR3, taken from reference TRBV7-2 and TRBJ2-7): GAGVSQSPSNKVTEKGKDVELRCDPISGHTALYWYRQSLGQGLEFLIYFQGNSAPDKSGLPSDRFSAERTGGSVSTLTIQRTQQEDSAVYLCASSRAGTYEQYFGPGTRLTVT.

The chain recombines TRBV5-4 with TRBJ1-2; no clear D gene. Deletions cut 1 base from V and 2 bases from J, with 12 bases between. There are 15 residues in the CDR3. Germline V gene lookup returns CDR1 SGHNT and CDR2 YYREEE (reference sequence). The CDR3 region is CASSLYTEKNYGYTF. CDR3 DNA: TGTGCCAGCAGCTTGTATACAGAAAAAAACTATGGCTACACCTTC.

The chain employs TRBV12-2 and TRBJ2-1; TRBD2 is the table's D call and was not checked against the DNA. TRBV12-2 is annotated as a pseudogene. This CDR3 contains 15 residues. In DNA, the CDR3 is TGTGCAAGTCGCCCCGGACTAGCGACCTACAATGAGCAGTTCTTC. Protein sequence: CASRPGLATYNEQFF.

CDR3 loop: CAWSSGTGPHGYTF. The CDR3 region has the DNA TGTGCCTGGAGTTCAGGGACAGGGCCTCATGGCTACACCTTC. The rearrangement links TRBV30 to TRBJ1-2; 9 bases are a match to TRBD1. Germline V lookup: CDR1 GTSNPN, CDR2 SVGIG (reference sequence). The CDR3 is made up of 14 amino acids. V gave up 2 bases and J gave up 6 bases; unmatched junction bases: 7.

J is TRBJ2-4 and V is TRBV4-3; 7 bases fit TRBD2. The CDR3 covers 17 residues. CDR1 is LGHNA and CDR2 is YSLEER in the germline V gene. The trim removed 1 base at V and 2 bases at J, leaving 8 bases unmatched. The CDR3 nucleotides read TGCGCCAGCAGCCAAGGGATGGGGGGGGAGACCAAAAACATTCAGTACTTC. Its translation: CASSQGMGGETKNIQYF.

The V and J genes are TRBV19 and TRBJ2-2; D may be TRBD1 (7 bases). V gave up 5 bases and J gave up 7 bases, with 11 bases separating them. The germline gives CDR1 LNHDA, CDR2 SQIVND (reference sequence). This CDR3 contains 13 residues. The CDR3 here is CASSSQGGGELFF. CDR3 DNA sequence: TGTGCCAGTAGTTCCCAGGGGGGCGGGGAGCTGTTTTTT.

V gene TRBV19 combines with J gene TRBJ2-1, with 7 bases identical to TRBD1. Trimming took 3 bases from V and 3 from J; bases not matched to a gene: 5. CDR3 length equals 15 residues. Per germline, CDR1 LNHDA and CDR2 SQIVND (reference sequence). CDR3 nucleotides: TGTGCCAGTAGTATGGGGCAGGGGGTCTACAATGAGCAGTTCTTC. This sequence encodes CASSMGQGVYNEQFF.

This clone was detected only once. The rearrangement links TRBV5-1 to TRBJ2-5; TRBD1 is a possible D gene (5 bases). Per germline, CDR1 SGHRS and CDR2 YFSETQ. Trimming took 3 bases from V and 5 from J, leaving 14 bases between them. CDR3 length equals 14 residues. The CDR3 loop is CASSWGGARETQYF. The CDR3 bases are TGCGCCAGCAGCTGGGGTGGGGCCCGGGAGACCCAGTACTTC.

The chain combines TRBV7-2 with TRBJ2-5, with 13 bases aligning to TRBD2. J lost 6 bases, V lost 5 bases, and 6 bases had no gene match. The CDR3 runs to 15 residues. The germline CDR1 and CDR2 sequences are SGHTA and FQGNSA. The CDR3 is CASSPGLAGSKTQYF. The CDR3 DNA reads TGTGCCAGCAGCCCGGGACTAGCGGGATCGAAGACCCAGTACTTC.

The chain is built from TRBV7-9 and TRBJ1-2, with D unclear. V lost 1 base and J lost 11, with 17 bases in between. Germline V gene sequence: CDR1 SEHNR, CDR2 FQNEAQ (reference sequence). The CDR3 is 14 amino acids. CDR3 residues: CASSLDNLASIYTF. In nucleotides, the CDR3 is TGTGCCAGCAGCTTAGATAATTTGGCCTCAATTTACACCTTC.

V and J are TRBV5-6 and TRBJ2-1; TRBD2 agrees at 7 bases. Germline V gene sequence: CDR1 SGHDT, CDR2 YYEEEE. V trimming: 6 bases; J trimming: 0 bases; junction bases outside the gene matches: 9. The CDR3 extends over 16 amino acids. Here the CDR3 reads CASTQIAGRSYNEQFF. The CDR3 DNA is TGTGCCAGCACCCAAATAGCGGGCCGCTCCTACAATGAGCAGTTCTTC.

V and J are TRBV30 and TRBJ2-7; 8 bases agree with TRBD2. Germline V gene lookup returns CDR1 GTSNPN and CDR2 SVGIG (reference sequence). V lost 5 bases to trimming and J lost 1 base; unmatched junction nucleotides: 4. The CDR3 runs to 13 residues. The chain's CDR3 is CAWASGLSYEQYF. The CDR3 DNA is TGTGCCTGGGCTAGCGGGCTGTCCTACGAGCAGTACTTC.

This sequence joins TRBV7-2 and TRBJ2-7, with TRBD1 matching 8 bases. This CDR3 contains 13 residues. Germline V CDR1 and CDR2: SGHTA, FQGNSA. Trimming at V came to 1 base and at J to 7 bases, leaving 3 bases not matched to a gene. DNA for the CDR3: TGTGCCAGCAGCTTAGTACAGGGGGGTGAGCAGTACTTC. It is translated as CASSLVQGGEQYF. Variable domain in full (rest from reference TRBV7-2 and TRBJ2-7): GAGVSQSPSNKVTEKGKDVELRCDPISGHTALYWYRQSLGQGLEFLIYFQGNSAPDKSGLPSDRFSAERTGGSVSTLTIQRTQQEDSAVYLCASSLVQGGEQYFGPGTRLTVT.

This clone was picked up a small number of times. The J gene is TRBJ2-2, the V gene TRBV4-3; 9 bases align to TRBD1. CDR1 is LGHNA and CDR2 is YSLEER in the germline V gene. The V segment lost 0 bases and the J segment 1 base; nucleotides outside the gene matches: 3. This CDR3 region has 17 residues. CDR3 nucleotides: TGCGCCAGCAGCCAAGACAGGGACAGGGTGAACACCGGGGAGCTGTTTTTT. This gives the protein CASSQDRDRVNTGELFF.

The V call is TRBV28, the J call TRBJ1-5; D is ambiguous. The CDR3 length is 15 residues. Trimming removed 3 bases at V and 0 bases at J, with 9 bases between. Germline-derived CDR1 and CDR2 are MDHEN and SYDVKM. This chain's CDR3 is CASSFKPYSNQPQHF. In DNA form, the CDR3 reads TGTGCCAGCAGTTTCAAGCCTTATAGCAATCAGCCCCAGCATTTT.

The V call is TRBV15, the J call TRBJ2-7, with TRBD2 matching over 11 bases. The CDR3 is 16 residues long. In germline, CDR1 is LNHNV, CDR2 YYDKDF (reference sequence). V lost 2 bases and J lost 5; bases outside the gene matches: 8. CDR3 loop: CATSRLTLAGVDEQYF. For the CDR3, the DNA is TGTGCCACCAGCAGACTGACACTAGCGGGAGTAGACGAGCAGTACTTC.

The V call is TRBV6-5, the J call TRBJ2-1; 9 bases map to TRBD2. With V trimmed by 6 bases and J by 11 bases, 14 bases remained unmatched. Germline V gene lookup returns CDR1 MNHEY and CDR2 SVGAGI. The CDR3 runs to 15 residues. DNA of the CDR3: TGTGCCAGCAGGCCCGGGACTAGCACCCATATAAAGCAGTTCTTC. Its translation: CASRPGTSTHIKQFF.

The J gene is TRBJ2-1, the V gene TRBV12-5, with TRBD2 identical over 8 bases. The CDR3 is 14 amino acids. The germline CDR1 and CDR2 sequences are LGHNT and FRNRAP. The V gene end was trimmed by 8 bases and the J gene end by 7 bases; junction bases not matched to a gene: 10. DNA for the CDR3: TGTGCTAGTCACCGACGGGAGGGGTCGAATGAGCAGTTCTTC. Amino acids: CASHRREGSNEQFF.

The chain has TRBV30 and TRBJ1-3; D uncertain. This CDR3 spans 16 amino acids. Trimming took 1 base from V and 0 from J, leaving 13 bases between them. Germline loops: CDR1 GTSNPN, CDR2 SVGIG (reference sequence). The CDR3 DNA reads TGTGCCTGGAGTGATAGTAGCAGATTCTCTGGAAACACCATATATTTT. As protein: CAWSDSSRFSGNTIYF.